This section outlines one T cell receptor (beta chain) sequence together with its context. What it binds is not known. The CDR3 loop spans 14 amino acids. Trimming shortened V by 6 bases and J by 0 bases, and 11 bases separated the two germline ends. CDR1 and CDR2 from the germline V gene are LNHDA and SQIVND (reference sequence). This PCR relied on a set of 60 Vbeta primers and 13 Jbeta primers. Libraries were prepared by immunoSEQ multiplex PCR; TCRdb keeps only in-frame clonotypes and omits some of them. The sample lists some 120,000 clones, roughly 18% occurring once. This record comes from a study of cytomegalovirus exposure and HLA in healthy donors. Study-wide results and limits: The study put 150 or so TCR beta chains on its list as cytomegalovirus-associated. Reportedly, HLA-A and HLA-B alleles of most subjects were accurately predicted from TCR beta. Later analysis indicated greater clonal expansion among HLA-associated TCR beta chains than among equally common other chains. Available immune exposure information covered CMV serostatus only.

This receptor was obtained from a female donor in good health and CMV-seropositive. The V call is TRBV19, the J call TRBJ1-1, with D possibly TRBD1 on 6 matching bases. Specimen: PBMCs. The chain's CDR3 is CASRRGRVNTEAFF. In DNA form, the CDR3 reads TGTGCCAGTAGAAGGGGGAGGGTGAACACTGAAGCTTTCTTT.